This record looks at one T cell receptor beta chain sequence and its context. Its antigen is unknown. cDNA synthesis used the whole RNA isolate, giving expressed TCRB sequences. Sequenced by immunoSEQ multiplex PCR; TCRdb stores in-frame clones only, minus some. Here the sample spans around 140,000 clones, around 10% being singletons. The data were taken from a study of beta chain features in type 1 diabetes. Overall study context: All of the samples together had roughly 110 million sorted cells examined.

Study-wide findings and caveats: Fewer insertions but more deletions were seen at VDJ junctions in type 1 diabetes patients. Across patients, naive, central memory and Treg TCRB repertoires exhibited apparently greater similarity than was observed across healthy donors. Shortening of TCRB CDR3s, moderate but significant, appeared in all four CD4+ subsets of Type 1 diabetes patients.

The TCR originated in a man younger than 40 with type 1 diabetes. Input material: central memory CD4+ T cells from blood.

The CDR3 bases are TGCGCCAGCAGCCAAGGAGCACAGGGCCGTAATGAAAAACTGTTTTTT. Translation gives CASSQGAQGRNEKLFF. The chain is built from TRBV4-1 and TRBJ1-4, with D perhaps matching TRBD1 (6 bases). The CDR3 contains 16 residues. The germline V gene has CDR1 MGHRA and CDR2 YSYEKL. V lost 1 base to trimming and J lost 4 bases, with 13 bases between them.